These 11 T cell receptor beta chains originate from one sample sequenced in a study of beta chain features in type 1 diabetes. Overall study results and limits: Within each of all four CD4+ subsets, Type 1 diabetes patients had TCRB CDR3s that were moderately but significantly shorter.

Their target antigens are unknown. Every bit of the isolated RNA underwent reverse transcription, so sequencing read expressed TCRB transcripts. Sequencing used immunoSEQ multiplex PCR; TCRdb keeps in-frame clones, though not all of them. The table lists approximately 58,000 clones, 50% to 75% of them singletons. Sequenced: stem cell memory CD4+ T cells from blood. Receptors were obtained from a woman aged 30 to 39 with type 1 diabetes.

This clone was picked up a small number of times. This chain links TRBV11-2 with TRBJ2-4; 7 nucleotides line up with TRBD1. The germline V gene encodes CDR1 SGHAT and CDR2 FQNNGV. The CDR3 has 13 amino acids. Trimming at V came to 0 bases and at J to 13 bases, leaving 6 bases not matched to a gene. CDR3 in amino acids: CASSLEKGQIQYF. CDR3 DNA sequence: TGTGCCAGCAGCTTAGAGAAGGGACAGATCCAGTACTTC. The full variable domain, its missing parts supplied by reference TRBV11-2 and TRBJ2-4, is EAGVAQSPRYKIIEKRQSVAFWCNPISGHATLYWYQQILGQGPKLLIQFQNNGVVDDSQLPKDRFSAERLKGVDSTLKIQPAKLEDSAVYLCASSLEKGQIQYFGAGTRLSVL.

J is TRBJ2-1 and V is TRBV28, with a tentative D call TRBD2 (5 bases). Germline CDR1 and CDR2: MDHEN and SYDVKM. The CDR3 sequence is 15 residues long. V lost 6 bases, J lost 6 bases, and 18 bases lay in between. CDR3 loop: CASRTLGEGSNEQFF. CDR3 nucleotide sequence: TGTGCCAGCAGGACTCTGGGAGAAGGATCCAATGAGCAGTTCTTC.

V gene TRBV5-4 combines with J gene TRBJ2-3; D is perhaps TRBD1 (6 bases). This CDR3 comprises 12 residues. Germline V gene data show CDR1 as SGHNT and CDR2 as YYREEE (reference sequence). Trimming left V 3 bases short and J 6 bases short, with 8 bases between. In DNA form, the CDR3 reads TGTGCCAGCAGCTCTAGGGGGGATACGCAGTATTTT. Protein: CASSSRGDTQYF.

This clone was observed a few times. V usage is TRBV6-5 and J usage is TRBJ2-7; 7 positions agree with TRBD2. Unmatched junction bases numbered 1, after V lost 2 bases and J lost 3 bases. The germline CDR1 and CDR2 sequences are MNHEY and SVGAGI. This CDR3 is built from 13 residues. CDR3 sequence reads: CASSYQRDYEQYF. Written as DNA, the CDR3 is TGTGCCAGCAGTTACCAGCGGGACTACGAGCAGTACTTC.

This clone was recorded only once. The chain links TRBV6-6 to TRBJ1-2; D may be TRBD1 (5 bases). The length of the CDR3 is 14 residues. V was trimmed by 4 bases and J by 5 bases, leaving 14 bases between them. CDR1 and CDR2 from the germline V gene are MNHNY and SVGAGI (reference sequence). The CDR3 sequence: CASSFSGGAYGYTF. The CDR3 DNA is TGTGCCAGCAGTTTCTCCGGCGGGGCTTATGGCTACACCTTC.

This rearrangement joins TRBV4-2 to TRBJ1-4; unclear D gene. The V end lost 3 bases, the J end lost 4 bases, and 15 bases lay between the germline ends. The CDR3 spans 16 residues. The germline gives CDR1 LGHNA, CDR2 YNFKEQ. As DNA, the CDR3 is TGTGCCAGCAGCCAGGACTCATTAAGGCTTAATGAAAAACTGTTTTTT. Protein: CASSQDSLRLNEKLFF.

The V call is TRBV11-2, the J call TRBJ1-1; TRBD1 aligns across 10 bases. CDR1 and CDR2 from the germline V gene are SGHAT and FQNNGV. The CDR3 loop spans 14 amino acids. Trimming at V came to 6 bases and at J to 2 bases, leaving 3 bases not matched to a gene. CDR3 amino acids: CASRLTGGNTEAFF. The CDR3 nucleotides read TGTGCCAGCAGATTGACAGGGGGCAACACTGAAGCTTTCTTT.

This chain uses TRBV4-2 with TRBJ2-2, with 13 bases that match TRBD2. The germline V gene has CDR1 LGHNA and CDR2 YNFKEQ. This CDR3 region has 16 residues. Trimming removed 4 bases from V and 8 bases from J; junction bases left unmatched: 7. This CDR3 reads CASSPRGTSGMGELFF. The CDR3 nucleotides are TGTGCCAGCAGCCCCAGAGGGACTAGCGGGATGGGGGAGCTGTTTTTT.

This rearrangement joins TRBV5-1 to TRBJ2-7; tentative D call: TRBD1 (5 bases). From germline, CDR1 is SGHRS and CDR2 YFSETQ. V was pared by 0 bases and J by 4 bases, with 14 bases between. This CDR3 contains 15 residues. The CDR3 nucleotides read TGCGCCAGCAGCTTGGCGGCGGACATTATGTACGAGCAGTACTTC. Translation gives CASSLAADIMYEQYF. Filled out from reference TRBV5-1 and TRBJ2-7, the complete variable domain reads KAGVTQTPRYLIKTRGQQVTLSCSPISGHRSVSWYQQTPGQGLQFLFEYFSETQRNKGNFPGRFSGRQFSNSRSEMNVSTLELGDSALYLCASSLAADIMYEQYFGPGTRLTVT.

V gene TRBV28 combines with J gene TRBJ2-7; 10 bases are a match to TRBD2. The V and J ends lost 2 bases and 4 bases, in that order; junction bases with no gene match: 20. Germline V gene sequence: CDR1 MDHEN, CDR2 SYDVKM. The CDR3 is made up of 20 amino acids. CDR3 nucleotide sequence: TGTGCCAGCAGTTTAGCTATAGCACTAGCGGGATTTTTTGGTATTTACGAGCAGTACTTC. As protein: CASSLAIALAGFFGIYEQYF.

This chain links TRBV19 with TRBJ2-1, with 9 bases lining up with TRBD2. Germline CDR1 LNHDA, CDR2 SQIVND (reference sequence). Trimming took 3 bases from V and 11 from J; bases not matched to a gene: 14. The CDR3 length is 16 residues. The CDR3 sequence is CASSIRGSSGESQQFF. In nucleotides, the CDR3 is TGTGCCAGTAGTATCCGGGGGTCTAGCGGGGAGAGTCAGCAGTTCTTC.